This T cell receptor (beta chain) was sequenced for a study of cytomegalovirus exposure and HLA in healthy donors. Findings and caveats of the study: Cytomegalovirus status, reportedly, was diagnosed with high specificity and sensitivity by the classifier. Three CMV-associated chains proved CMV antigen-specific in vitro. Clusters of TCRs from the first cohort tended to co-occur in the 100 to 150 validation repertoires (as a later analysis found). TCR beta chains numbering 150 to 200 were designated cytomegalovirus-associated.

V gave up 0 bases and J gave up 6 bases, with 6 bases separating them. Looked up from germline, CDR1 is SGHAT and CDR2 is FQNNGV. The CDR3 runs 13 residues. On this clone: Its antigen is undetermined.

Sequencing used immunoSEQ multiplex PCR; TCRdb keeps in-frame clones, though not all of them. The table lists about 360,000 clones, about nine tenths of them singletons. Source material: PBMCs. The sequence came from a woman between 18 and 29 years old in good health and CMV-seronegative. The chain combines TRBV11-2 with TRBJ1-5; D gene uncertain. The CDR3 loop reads CASSLDAGQPQHF. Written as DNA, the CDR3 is TGTGCCAGCAGCTTAGATGCAGGTCAGCCCCAGCATTTT.